This T cell receptor delta chain came from a study of gamma-delta T cells after stem cell transplantation. This clone was detected only a few times. With 5 bases clipped from V and 7 bases from J, the junction kept 14 bases outside the gene matches. Germline V gene sequence: CDR1 TSWWSYY, CDR2 QGS. This CDR3 contains 17 residues. TCRdb re-called clones from the RT-PCR reads via CATT. The table includes approximately 14,000 delta-chain clones, around 30% detected once. The clonotype was recovered from a human donor. It is not recorded whose cells these are; they may come from a transplant donor. This chain joins TRDV1 and TRDJ1; 12 nucleotides match TRDD3. The sample comprised gamma-delta T cells. This chain's CDR3 is CALGRLGDTIFGGKLIF. The CDR3 bases are TGTGCTCTTGGGAGACTGGGGGATACTATTTTCGGAGGTAAACTCATCTTT.